This note documents a single TCR beta chain sequence. Antigen: not known. Synthetic TCR analog templates were added to each PCR reaction. Sequencing used immunoSEQ multiplex PCR; TCRdb keeps in-frame clones, though not all of them. The table records 95,000 to 100,000 clones, around nine tenths of them present only once. This CDR3 has 17 residues. Germline loops: CDR1 LGHNA, CDR2 YNFKEQ. The V end lost 1 base, the J end lost 2 bases, and 14 bases lay between the germline ends. The time point denotes: pretreatment peripheral blood. The entry originates in a study of PD-L1 blockade in urothelial cancer. Study as a whole: At some point between 2012 and 2014, patients got going on atezolizumab, taking 1,200 mg intravenously every 3 weeks.

Study observations and caveats: Durable benefit was linked to greater 3-week expansion of tumor-associated blood clones.

The sample consisted of PBMCs, taken around atezolizumab (anti-PD-L1) treatment. The chain uses TRBV4-2 and TRBJ1-4, with D possibly matching TRBD1 (6 bases). This TCR came from a man in his fifties or sixties with urothelial cancer. CDR3 region: CASSQGTVAPTNEKLFF. CDR3 in DNA: TGTGCCAGCAGCCAAGGGACAGTAGCCCCCACTAATGAAAAACTGTTTTTT.